This T cell receptor (beta chain) was identified during a study of shared clonotypes between healthy human individuals. V was trimmed by 1 base and J by 1 base, leaving 11 bases between them. CDR1 and CDR2 (germline): SGDLS, YYNGEE. There are 16 residues in the CDR3. Method: immunoSEQ multiplex PCR; TCRdb's copy keeps in-frame clones and lacks some. The sample lists roughly 1,000,000 clones; more than 75% were seen once. The specimen sequenced was memory CD4+ T cells from PBMCs. Subset in this sample: CD45RA-negative fraction. The rearrangement uses TRBV9 and TRBJ2-2, with D tentatively TRBD1 (6 bases). The receptor's source is a man in his late teens or twenties in good health. Some clones in this sample may be carry-over from other donors' samples. The CDR3 here is CASSVSAGENTGELFF. The CDR3 DNA sequence: TGTGCCAGCAGCGTATCCGCAGGGGAGAACACCGGGGAGCTGTTTTTT.